This T cell receptor beta chain was sequenced during a study of cytomegalovirus exposure and HLA in healthy donors. Per germline, CDR1 LNHNV and CDR2 YYDKDF (reference sequence). The CDR3 spans 15 residues. Deletions cut 5 bases from V and 0 bases from J, with 12 bases between. Assay: immunoSEQ multiplex PCR; the TCRdb copy retains only in-frame clones and omits some. The sample has over 150,000 clones, about four fifths seen once. The V gene is TRBV15, the J gene TRBJ2-3, with D possibly being TRBD2 (5 bases). Material: PBMCs. This TCR was recovered from a woman aged 18-35 years in good health and CMV-seropositive. CDR3 sequence (DNA): TGTGCCACCAGCTTAAGCGGAACTAGCACAGATACGCAGTATTTT. Translated: CATSLSGTSTDTQYF.